Below are 5 T cell receptor beta chains sequenced from a single sample in a study of post-analysis software for immune sequencing data (dated by TCRdb to about 2015). The library was prepared using PCR. Sequencing relied on an Illumina HiSeq 2500. Unique molecular identifiers were incorporated into TCR beta cDNA libraries to reduce PCR and sequencing biases. The public reads were run again by TCRdb, first through fastp at Q25 and then through MiXCR, and only productive beta chains were kept. Duplicate CDR3 protein sequences are folded into a single record with the most common DNA and genes. This sample comprises roughly 150,000 distinct CDR3 sequences, 36% of them detected only once. The biggest ten clones account for 25% to 30% of the sample. Explained via the paper, the time point label denotes: second blood draw from one MS patient after hematopoietic stem cell transplantation. Sequencing was performed on blood, taken after autologous hematopoietic stem cell transplantation. These TCRs come from a girl aged 5 to 17 with multiple sclerosis. Donor details come from another sample of the same person, matched by shared clones.

This clonotype turned up a few times. The V and J genes are TRBV7-2 and TRBJ1-1; TRBD1 agrees at 8 bases. The germline V gene has CDR1 SGHTA and CDR2 FQGNSA. Unmatched junction bases numbered 3, after V lost 5 bases and J lost 1 base. CDR3 length: 14 residues. Here the CDR3 DNA reads TGTGCCAGCAGCGTGACAGGGGCGAACACTGAAGCTTTCTTT. This sequence encodes CASSVTGANTEAFF.

This chain links TRBV7-9 with TRBJ2-1, with unresolved D. V was trimmed by 1 base and J by 6 bases, leaving 7 bases between them. This CDR3 region has 13 residues. The V gene's germline CDR1 is SEHNR and CDR2 FQNEAQ (reference sequence). The CDR3 region is CASSLETINEQFF. The DNA of the CDR3 is TGTGCCAGCAGCTTAGAGACCATCAATGAGCAGTTCTTC. Full variable domain (outside the CDR3, taken from reference TRBV7-9 and TRBJ2-1): DTGVSQNPRHKITKRGQNVTFRCDPISEHNRLYWYRQTLGQGPEFLTYFQNEAQLEKSRLLSDRFSAERPKGSFSTLEIQRTEQGDSAMYLCASSLETINEQFFGPGTRLTVL.

The chain links TRBV27 to TRBJ2-2; 11 nucleotides match TRBD2. Trimming at V came to 3 bases and at J to 0 bases, leaving 6 bases not matched to a gene. Germline CDR1 and CDR2: MNHEY and SMNVEV (reference sequence). The CDR3 has 18 amino acids. CDR3: CASSLTIAGGTNTGELFF. The CDR3 region has the DNA TGTGCCAGCAGTTTGACGATAGCGGGAGGGACGAACACCGGGGAGCTGTTTTTT.

The chain joins TRBV5-1 to TRBJ2-1; D is uncertain. Germline V CDR1 and CDR2: SGHRS, YFSETQ. The V and J ends lost 2 bases and 0 bases respectively, with 18 bases between them. This CDR3 contains 18 residues. CDR3 sequence (DNA): TGCGCCAGCAGCTTCCAACAGATTGGACCTTTCTCCTACAATGAGCAGTTCTTC. As protein: CASSFQQIGPFSYNEQFF.

The rearrangement joins TRBV20-1 to TRBJ2-1, with D perhaps TRBD2 (6 bases). Trimming removed 3 bases at V and 8 bases at J, with 20 bases between. Per the germline V gene, CDR1 is DFQATT and CDR2 is SNEGSKA (reference sequence). This CDR3 comprises 15 residues. DNA of the CDR3: TGCAGTGCTAGCCTCGGGAAAACCTGGGGGGATGAGCAGTTCTTC. Translating it yields CSASLGKTWGDEQFF.